The 5 T cell receptor beta chains below come from one sample, sequenced in a study of blood T cells in healthy people across ages (dated by TCRdb to between 2015 and 2016). The library came from 5' RACE. The listed sequencing device is Illumina HiSeq 2500. A second about 7 to 12 cycle PCR used a sample-barcoded 5' primer and a J-beta primer mix. TCRdb itself trimmed the public reads at Q25 with fastp, ran MiXCR and retained productive beta chains. Under each unique CDR3 protein, matching rows form one entry showing the most common genes and DNA. This sample comprises hundreds of thousands of distinct CDR3 sequences, 52% of them detected only once. The ten largest clones capture roughly 13% of the sample. Source material: blood. The receptors were sampled from a woman aged 80 or older in good health.

As concerns this clonotype: This could be a read error, since a much larger clone is one nucleotide away. This chain links TRBV9 with TRBJ2-7; D is undetermined. The CDR3 runs 15 residues. Germline V gives CDR1 SGDLS, CDR2 YYNGEE. Trimming took off 0 bases at V and 2 bases at J, with 12 bases between the two ends. The CDR3: CASSVDPGSTYEQYF. In DNA form, the CDR3 reads TGTGCCAGCAGCGTAGATCCCGGTAGCACCTACGAGCAGTACTTC.

The chain joins TRBV7-2 to TRBJ2-4; D perhaps matches TRBD2 (5 bases). TRBJ2-7 explains the end of the DNA better; the J call may be wrong. This CDR3 has 13 amino acids. Germline-derived CDR1 and CDR2 are SGHTA and FQGNSA. The CDR3 here is CASSSGVPYEQYF. The CDR3 DNA sequence: TGTGCCAGCAGCTCCGGGGTACCTTACGAGCAGTACTTC.

The rearrangement links TRBV15 to TRBJ1-2; D gene unclear. Germline lookup yields CDR1 LNHNV and CDR2 YYDKDF (reference sequence). The V end was cut by 0 bases, the J end by 5 bases, with 13 bases between. CDR3 length: 15 residues. CDR3 protein: CATSRDRLAGYGYTF. CDR3 nucleotide sequence: TGTGCCACCAGCAGAGATCGGCTGGCCGGGTATGGCTACACCTTC. The entire variable domain, with the rest obtained from reference TRBV15 and TRBJ1-2, is as follows: DAMVIQNPRYQVTQFGKPVTLSCSQTLNHNVMYWYQQKSSQAPKLLFHYYDKDFNNEADTPDNFQSRRPNTSFCFLDIRSPGLGDTAMYLCATSRDRLAGYGYTFGSGTRLTVV.

This clonotype was observed a handful of times. This chain joins TRBV29-1 and TRBJ2-3, with 7 nucleotides matching TRBD2. The CDR3 has 13 amino acids. The germline gives CDR1 SQVTM, CDR2 ANQGSEA. Losses at the gene ends were 4 bases for V and 6 bases for J; bases not matched to a gene: 7. The CDR3 DNA sequence: TGCAGCGTTGGTGCGGGAGAGGAGGATACGCAGTATTTT. Protein: CSVGAGEEDTQYF.

DNA for the CDR3: TGCGCCAGCAGCTTGGTGGGACAGGGGATCCAAGAGACCCAGTACTTC. Amino acid sequence: CASSLVGQGIQETQYF. The J gene is TRBJ2-5, the V gene TRBV5-1, with TRBD1 matching 10 bases. Trimming took 0 bases from V and 1 from J; bases not matched to a gene: 3. The CDR3 has 16 residues. Germline CDR1 is SGHRS and CDR2 is YFSETQ.